The 23 T cell receptor beta chains reported below all come from one sample, sequenced in a study of shared clonotypes between healthy human individuals. TCRdb's copy holds only in-frame clones and misses some; the assay was immunoSEQ multiplex PCR. This table holds 2,500,000 or so clones, over 85% found once. The sample taken for sequencing was naive CD4+ T cells from PBMCs. Noted subset: CD45RA+ positively selected. Receptor source: a man aged 18 to 30 in good health. Some clones in this sample may be carry-over from other donors' samples.

The chain is built from TRBV4-2 and TRBJ2-7; D may correspond to TRBD1 or TRBD2 (6 bases each). From germline, CDR1 is LGHNA and CDR2 YNFKEQ. There are 15 residues in the CDR3. V shed 1 base and J shed 7 bases, with 17 bases lying between them. CDR3 DNA: TGTGCCAGCAGCCAAGTCCAGTCGGGGGCGCTTGAGCAGTACTTC. It codes for CASSQVQSGALEQYF.

The chain joins TRBV28 to TRBJ2-6; TRBD2 matches 10 bases. CDR1 MDHEN and CDR2 SYDVKM come from the germline V gene. With 5 bases clipped from V and 4 bases from J, the junction kept 8 bases outside the gene matches. The CDR3 is 17 amino acids. This CDR3 reads CASSPLAGAPGANVLTF. CDR3 coding DNA: TGTGCCAGCAGTCCCCTAGCGGGAGCCCCCGGGGCCAACGTCCTGACTTTC.

This chain links TRBV29-1 with TRBJ1-1, with D uncertain. The V end was cut by 4 bases, the J end by 1 base, with 10 bases between. The CDR3 length is 13 residues. The germline V gene encodes CDR1 SQVTM and CDR2 ANQGSEA. CDR3 coding DNA: TGCAGCGTTGTAGCAGGAACGAACACTGAAGCTTTCTTT. Translating it yields CSVVAGTNTEAFF. Complete variable domain (other parts from reference TRBV29-1 and TRBJ1-1): SAVISQKPSRDICQRGTSLTIQCQVDSQVTMMFWYRQQPGQSLTLIATANQGSEATYESGFVIDKFPISRPNLTFSTLTVSNMSPEDSSIYLCSVVAGTNTEAFFGQGTRLTVV.

This clone was recorded once. The chain links TRBV10-3 to TRBJ2-3; 9 bases align to TRBD1. Germline CDR1 and CDR2: ENHRY and SYGVKD. Trimming at V came to 6 bases and at J to 0 bases, leaving 4 bases not matched to a gene. CDR3 size: 15 residues. Here the CDR3 reads CAISGTGFSTDTQYF. In DNA, the CDR3 is TGTGCCATCAGCGGGACAGGGTTTAGCACAGATACGCAGTATTTT.

This clone has just one count. This chain uses TRBV7-7 with TRBJ2-3, with 8 positions matching TRBD1. This CDR3 comprises 14 residues. Germline V lookup: CDR1 SSHAT, CDR2 FNYEAQ (reference sequence). The ends lost 5 bases at V and 4 bases at J; junction bases unmatched: 5. CDR3: CASSPGQAADTQYF. The DNA for the CDR3 is TGTGCCAGCAGCCCGGGACAGGCGGCAGATACGCAGTATTTT.

V gene TRBV7-3 combines with J gene TRBJ2-1; D is ambiguous. Trimming cost V 3 bases and J 0 bases, with 9 bases left between them. Germline-derived CDR1 and CDR2 are SGHTA and FQGTGA. The CDR3 runs 15 residues. In DNA, the CDR3 is TGTGCCAGCAGCTTCTACTTCAGCTCCTACAATGAGCAGTTCTTC. Protein sequence: CASSFYFSSYNEQFF.

The CDR3 loop reads CASSPGTGGSGANVLTF. The CDR3 region has the DNA TGCGCCAGCAGCCCGGGGACAGGGGGCTCTGGGGCCAACGTCCTGACTTTC. The V gene is TRBV4-3, the J gene TRBJ2-6, with TRBD1 matching 11 bases. V shed 4 bases and J 0 bases; nucleotides not matched to a gene: 2. The CDR3 extends over 17 amino acids. CDR1 is LGHNA and CDR2 is YSLEER in the germline V gene.

The chain links TRBV7-3 to TRBJ2-6; 8 nucleotides align to TRBD1. Germline CDR1 is SGHTA and CDR2 is FQGTGA. V lost 4 bases to trimming and J lost 2 bases; unmatched junction nucleotides: 10. This CDR3 is built from 18 residues. CDR3 residues: CASSSGLGRGPGANVLTF. The CDR3 coding sequence is TGTGCCAGCAGCTCAGGGCTAGGCAGGGGGCCTGGGGCCAACGTCCTGACTTTC.

The gene calls are TRBV6-1 and TRBJ2-2, with 8 bases matching TRBD2. CDR1 MNHNS and CDR2 SASEGT come from the germline V gene. Trimming took 6 bases from V and 1 from J; bases not matched to a gene: 1. The CDR3 sequence is 14 residues long. CDR3 amino acids: CASRTSENTGELFF. In DNA, the CDR3 is TGTGCCAGCAGGACTAGCGAGAACACCGGGGAGCTGTTTTTT.

The chain combines TRBV28 with TRBJ2-1; tentatively, D is TRBD1 (6 bases). Germline V gene data show CDR1 as MDHEN and CDR2 as SYDVKM. Trimming left V 1 base short and J 1 base short, with 8 bases between. This CDR3 has 15 residues. CDR3 residues: CASSLLGASYNEQFF. The CDR3 DNA follows: TGTGCCAGCAGTTTATTGGGGGCGTCCTACAATGAGCAGTTCTTC. Full variable domain (outside the CDR3, taken from reference TRBV28 and TRBJ2-1): DVKVTQSSRYLVKRTGEKVFLECVQDMDHENMFWYRQDPGLGLRLIYFSYDVKMKEKGDIPEGYSVSREKKERFSLILESASTNQTSMYLCASSLLGASYNEQFFGPGTRLTVL.

The J gene is TRBJ2-1, the V gene TRBV18; TRBD2 agrees at 11 bases. Germline CDR1 is KGHSH and CDR2 is LQKENI. The ends lost 5 bases at V and 7 bases at J; junction bases unmatched: 16. There are 18 residues in the CDR3. As DNA, the CDR3 is TGTGCCAGCTCAACAGGACTAGCGGGCTTCCTAAACGTAAATGAGCAGTTCTTC. This codes for CASSTGLAGFLNVNEQFF.

Points on this clone: Other DNA sequences in the sample encode the same CDR3. The rearrangement links TRBV30 to TRBJ2-7, with 7 positions matching TRBD2. After removal of 3 bases from V and 1 base from J, the junction contained 6 bases not matched to a gene. Germline V gene lookup returns CDR1 GTSNPN and CDR2 SVGIG (reference sequence). There are 14 residues in the CDR3. The CDR3, as DNA: TGTGCCTGGAGCTTGGGGGGGGGATCCTACGAGCAGTACTTC. Amino acids: CAWSLGGGSYEQYF.

The chain recombines TRBV11-3 with TRBJ2-7; 8 bases match TRBD2. The CDR3 is 16 residues long. The V segment lost 1 base and the J segment 0 bases; nucleotides outside the gene matches: 5. The germline V gene encodes CDR1 SGHNT and CDR2 YENEEA. The CDR3 loop reads CASSLGGGRSSYEQYF. DNA of the CDR3: TGTGCCAGCAGCTTAGGGGGCGGGAGGAGCTCCTACGAGCAGTACTTC.

The gene calls are TRBV9 and TRBJ1-1; TRBD1 matches at 8 bases. The CDR3 contains 16 residues. Looked up from germline, CDR1 is SGDLS and CDR2 is YYNGEE. V lost 3 bases to trimming and J lost 6 bases; unmatched junction nucleotides: 13. Written as DNA, the CDR3 is TGTGCCAGCAGCGCTCACCCGGACAGGGCGACGGCTGAAGCTTTCTTT. Amino acid sequence: CASSAHPDRATAEAFF. Looking up the rest from reference TRBV9 and TRBJ1-1 gives the full variable domain: DSGVTQTPKHLITATGQRVTLRCSPRSGDLSVYWYQQSLDQGLQFLIQYYNGEERAKGNILERFSAQQFPDLHSELNLSSLELGDSALYFCASSAHPDRATAEAFFGQGTRLTVV.

Comments on this clone: This CDR3 is also generated by other DNA sequences in the sample. The chain joins TRBV27 to TRBJ2-1, with D uncertain. Per germline, CDR1 MNHEY and CDR2 SMNVEV (reference sequence). This CDR3 has 15 residues. With 3 bases removed from V and 0 bases from J, the gap between germline ends came to 9 bases. The CDR3 region is CASSLGGSSYNEQFF. CDR3 DNA sequence: TGTGCCAGCAGTTTGGGCGGTAGCTCCTACAATGAGCAGTTCTTC.

This clone was counted once. The rearrangement links TRBV19 to TRBJ2-7; TRBD1 is a possible D gene (5 bases). Germline CDR1 reads LNHDA; CDR2 reads SQIVND (reference sequence). The CDR3 has 15 residues. Between the trimmed V and J ends, which lost 5 bases and 2 bases, there was a span of 16 bases. The CDR3 here is CASSADRVSPYEQYF. The DNA for the CDR3 is TGTGCCAGTAGTGCTGACAGAGTCTCTCCCTACGAGCAGTACTTC.

The chain employs TRBV13 and TRBJ2-6; D not resolved. The CDR3 consists of 18 residues. Per the germline V gene, CDR1 is PRHDT and CDR2 is FYEKMQ (reference sequence). V lost 5 bases and J 5 bases, leaving 22 bases between the germline ends. The CDR3 region has the DNA TGTGCCAGCAGCGACGAGAAGCTGATACAAAGTCGGGCCAACGTCCTGACTTTC. It is translated as CASSDEKLIQSRANVLTF.

The chain is built from TRBV7-2 and TRBJ1-4; D may be TRBD1 (5 bases). There are 15 residues in the CDR3. Trimming removed 4 bases from V and 5 bases from J, with 14 bases in between. From germline, CDR1 is SGHTA and CDR2 FQGNSA. CDR3: CASSSRRGANEKLFF. The CDR3 DNA reads TGTGCCAGCAGCTCGCGGAGGGGCGCGAATGAAAAACTGTTTTTT.

Regarding this clone: Other DNA sequences in this sample translate to the same CDR3. The V call is TRBV5-1, the J call TRBJ2-1; TRBD2 agrees at 10 bases. The ends lost 1 base at V and 4 bases at J; junction bases unmatched: 2. This CDR3 has 15 amino acids. Per germline, CDR1 SGHRS and CDR2 YFSETQ. Here the CDR3 DNA reads TGCGCCAGCAGCTTGCGGACTAGCGGTTACAATGAGCAGTTCTTC. This sequence encodes CASSLRTSGYNEQFF.

The chain joins TRBV19 to TRBJ1-5, with D unresolved. The CDR3 has 15 residues. Between the trimmed V and J ends, which lost 7 bases and 5 bases, there was a span of 18 bases. The germline V gene has CDR1 LNHDA and CDR2 SQIVND (reference sequence). The CDR3 DNA reads as TGTGCCAGTAATTCTGACGGACGGCGGGATCAGCCCCAGCATTTT. Encoded protein: CASNSDGRRDQPQHF.

The chain joins TRBV29-1 to TRBJ2-7; D gene uncertain. The CDR3 length is 11 residues. V was clipped by 8 bases and J by 3 bases, with 11 bases between them. CDR1 is SQVTM and CDR2 is ANQGSEA in the germline V gene. The CDR3 DNA sequence: TGCAGCTTCAGGACGGGCTACGAGCAGTACTTC. It yields the protein CSFRTGYEQYF.

The chain employs TRBV18 and TRBJ2-7, with D perhaps matching TRBD1 (6 bases). V lost 4 bases and J lost 4, with 11 bases in between. This CDR3 spans 13 amino acids. Germline V gene sequence: CDR1 KGHSH, CDR2 LQKENI. The CDR3 bases are TGTGCCAGCTCACAAACGCAGGGGTACGAGCAGTACTTC. Its protein product is CASSQTQGYEQYF.

Concerning this clone itself: The sample contains more than one DNA sequence encoding this CDR3. This chain uses TRBV7-3 with TRBJ2-3; 13 nucleotides align to TRBD2. Trimming cost V 2 bases and J 4 bases; bases outside gene matches: 3. This CDR3 contains 16 residues. Germline V gene sequence: CDR1 SGHTA, CDR2 FQGTGA. In nucleotides, the CDR3 is TGTGCCAGCAGCTTAGGACTAGCGGGAGTATCAGATACGCAGTATTTT. It encodes CASSLGLAGVSDTQYF.